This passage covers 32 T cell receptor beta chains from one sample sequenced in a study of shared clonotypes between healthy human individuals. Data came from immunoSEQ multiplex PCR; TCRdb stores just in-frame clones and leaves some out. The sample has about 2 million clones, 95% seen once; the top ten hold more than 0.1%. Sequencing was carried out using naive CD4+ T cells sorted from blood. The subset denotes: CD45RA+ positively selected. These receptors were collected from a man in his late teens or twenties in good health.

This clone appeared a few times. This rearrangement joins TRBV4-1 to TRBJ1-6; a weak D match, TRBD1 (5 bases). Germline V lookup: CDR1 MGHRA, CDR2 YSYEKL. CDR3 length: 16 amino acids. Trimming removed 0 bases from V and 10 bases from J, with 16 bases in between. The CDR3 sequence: CASSQEWAAQGSPLHF. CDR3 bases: TGCGCCAGCAGCCAAGAATGGGCAGCCCAGGGCTCACCCCTCCACTTT.

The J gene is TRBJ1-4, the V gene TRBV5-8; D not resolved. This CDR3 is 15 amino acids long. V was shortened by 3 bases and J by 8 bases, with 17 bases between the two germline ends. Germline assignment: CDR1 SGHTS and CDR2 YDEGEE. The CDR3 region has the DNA TGTGCCAGCAGCTATCCGGGCGCCGGAAGGGAAAAACTGTTTTTT. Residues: CASSYPGAGREKLFF.

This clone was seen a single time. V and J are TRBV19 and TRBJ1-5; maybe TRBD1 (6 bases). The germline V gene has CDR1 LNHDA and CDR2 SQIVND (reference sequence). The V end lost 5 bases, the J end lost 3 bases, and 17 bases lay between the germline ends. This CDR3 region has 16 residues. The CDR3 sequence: CASSAEQGGNNQPQHF. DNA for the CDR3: TGTGCCAGTAGTGCGGAACAGGGTGGAAACAATCAGCCCCAGCATTTT.

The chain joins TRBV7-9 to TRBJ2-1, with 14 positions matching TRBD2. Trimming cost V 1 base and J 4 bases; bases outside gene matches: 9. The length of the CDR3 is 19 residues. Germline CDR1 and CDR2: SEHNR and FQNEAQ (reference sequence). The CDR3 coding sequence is TGTGCCAGCAGCTTAGACCCCGGGACTAGCGGGAGATTATACAATGAGCAGTTCTTC. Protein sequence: CASSLDPGTSGRLYNEQFF.

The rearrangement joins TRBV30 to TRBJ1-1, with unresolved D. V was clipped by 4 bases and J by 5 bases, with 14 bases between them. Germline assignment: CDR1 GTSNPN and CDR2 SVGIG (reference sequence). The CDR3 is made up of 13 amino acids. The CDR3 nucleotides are TGTGCCTGGATGGGCGGGGTTCAAACTGAAGCTTTCTTT. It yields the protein CAWMGGVQTEAFF. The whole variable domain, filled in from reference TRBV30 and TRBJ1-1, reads SQTIHQWPATLVQPVGSPLSLECTVEGTSNPNLYWYRQAAGRGLQLLFYSVGIGQISSEVPQNLSASRPQDRQFILSSKKLLLSDSGFYLCAWMGGVQTEAFFGQGTRLTVV.

This CDR3 is CASSQAVLIWEQFF. The CDR3 DNA sequence: TGTGCCAGTAGCCAGGCAGTCCTGATCTGGGAGCAGTTCTTC. The rearrangement uses TRBV19 and TRBJ2-1, with no clear D. V shed 6 bases and J shed 10 bases, with 19 bases lying between them. CDR1 and CDR2 from the germline V gene are LNHDA and SQIVND (reference sequence). This CDR3 is built from 14 residues.

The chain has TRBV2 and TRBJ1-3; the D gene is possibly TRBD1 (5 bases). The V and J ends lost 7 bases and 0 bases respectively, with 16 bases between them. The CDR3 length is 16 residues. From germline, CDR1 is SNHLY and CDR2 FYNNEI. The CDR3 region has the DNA TGTGCCAGCATGAAGGGGCTGACCACCTCTGGAAACACCATATATTTT. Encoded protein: CASMKGLTTSGNTIYF.

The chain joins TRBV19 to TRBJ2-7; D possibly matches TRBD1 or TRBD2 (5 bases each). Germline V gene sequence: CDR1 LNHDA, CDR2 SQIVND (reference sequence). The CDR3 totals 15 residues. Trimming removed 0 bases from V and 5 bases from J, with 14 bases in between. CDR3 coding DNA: TGTGCCAGTAGTATAGAAGGGGCCCTCGGGAACGAGCAGTACTTC. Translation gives CASSIEGALGNEQYF.

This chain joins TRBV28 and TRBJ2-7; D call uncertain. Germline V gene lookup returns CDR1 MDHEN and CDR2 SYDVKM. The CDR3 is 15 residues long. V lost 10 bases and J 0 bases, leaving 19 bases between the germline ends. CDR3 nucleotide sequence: TGTGCCACCTCGTCGAGGACCGAGAGCTCCTACGAGCAGTACTTC. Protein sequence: CATSSRTESSYEQYF.

CDR3 DNA sequence: TGTGCCAGCAGTGTCGGGGGAACTAATCAGCCCCAGCATTTT. Protein sequence: CASSVGGTNQPQHF. V is TRBV2 and J is TRBJ1-5, with a possible D match to TRBD1 (5 bases). Germline V lookup: CDR1 SNHLY, CDR2 FYNNEI. This CDR3 has 14 residues. The ends were cut back, 4 bases at V and 4 bases at J, with 11 bases in the middle.

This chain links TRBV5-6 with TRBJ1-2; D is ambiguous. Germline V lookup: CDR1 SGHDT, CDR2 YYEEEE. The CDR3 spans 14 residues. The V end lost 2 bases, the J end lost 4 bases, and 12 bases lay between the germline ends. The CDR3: CASSFSTNPYGYTF. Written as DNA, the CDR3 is TGTGCCAGCAGCTTCTCAACGAATCCCTATGGCTACACCTTC. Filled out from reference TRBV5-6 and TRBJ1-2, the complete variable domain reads DAGVTQSPTHLIKTRGQQVTLRCSPKSGHDTVSWYQQALGQGPQFIFQYYEEEERQRGNFPDRFSGHQFPNYSSELNVNALLLGDSALYLCASSFSTNPYGYTFGSGTRLTVV.

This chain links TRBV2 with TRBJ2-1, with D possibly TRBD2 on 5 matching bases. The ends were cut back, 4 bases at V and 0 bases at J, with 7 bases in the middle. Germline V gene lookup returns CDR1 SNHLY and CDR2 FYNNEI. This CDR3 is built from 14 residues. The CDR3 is CASSGGSSYNEQFF. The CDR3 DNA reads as TGTGCCAGCAGTGGAGGGAGCTCCTACAATGAGCAGTTCTTC.

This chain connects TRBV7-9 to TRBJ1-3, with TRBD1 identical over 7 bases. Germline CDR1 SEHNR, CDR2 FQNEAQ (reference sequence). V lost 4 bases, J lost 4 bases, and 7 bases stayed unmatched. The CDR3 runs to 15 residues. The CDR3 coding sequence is TGTGCCAGCAGCTCGACAGGGTCGGGGGGAAACACCATATATTTT. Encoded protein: CASSSTGSGGNTIYF.

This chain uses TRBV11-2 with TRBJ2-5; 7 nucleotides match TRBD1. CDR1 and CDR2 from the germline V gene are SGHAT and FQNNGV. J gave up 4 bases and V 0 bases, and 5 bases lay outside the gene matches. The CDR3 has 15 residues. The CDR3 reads CASSLEGTVVETQYF. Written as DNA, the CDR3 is TGTGCCAGCAGCTTAGAAGGGACAGTAGTAGAGACCCAGTACTTC. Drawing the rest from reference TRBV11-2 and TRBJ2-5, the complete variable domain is EAGVAQSPRYKIIEKRQSVAFWCNPISGHATLYWYQQILGQGPKLLIQFQNNGVVDDSQLPKDRFSAERLKGVDSTLKIQPAKLEDSAVYLCASSLEGTVVETQYFGPGTRLLVL.

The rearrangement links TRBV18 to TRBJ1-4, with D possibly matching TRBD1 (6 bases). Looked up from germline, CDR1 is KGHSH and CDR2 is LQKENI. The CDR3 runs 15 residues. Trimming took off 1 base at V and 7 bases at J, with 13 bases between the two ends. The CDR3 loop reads CASSPQGTSPEKLFF. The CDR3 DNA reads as TGTGCCAGCTCACCACAAGGGACATCCCCTGAAAAACTGTTTTTT.

The DNA of the CDR3 is TGCGCCAGCAGCTTGGGAGGTAGCGGGGTGGATACGCAGTATTTT. This sequence encodes CASSLGGSGVDTQYF. The chain is built from TRBV5-1 and TRBJ2-3; 8 bases agree with TRBD2. This CDR3 is built from 15 residues. CDR1 and CDR2 (germline): SGHRS, YFSETQ. The junction had 6 bases not matched to a gene; V was cut back by 0 bases and J by 6 bases.

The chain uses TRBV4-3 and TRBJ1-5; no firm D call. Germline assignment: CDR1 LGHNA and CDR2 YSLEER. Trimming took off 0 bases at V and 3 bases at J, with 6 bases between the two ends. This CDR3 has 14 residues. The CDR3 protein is CASSQDLVNQPQHF. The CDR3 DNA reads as TGCGCCAGCAGCCAAGATCTGGTCAATCAGCCCCAGCATTTT.

This CDR3 is CASTTSGLAGFYSYNEQFF. The CDR3 DNA follows: TGTGCCAGCACCACCTCGGGACTAGCGGGTTTCTACTCCTACAATGAGCAGTTCTTC. J is TRBJ2-1 and V is TRBV28; 12 nucleotides align to TRBD2. J gave up 0 bases and V 7 bases, and 13 bases lay outside the gene matches. Per the germline V gene, CDR1 is MDHEN and CDR2 is SYDVKM. The CDR3 spans 19 residues.

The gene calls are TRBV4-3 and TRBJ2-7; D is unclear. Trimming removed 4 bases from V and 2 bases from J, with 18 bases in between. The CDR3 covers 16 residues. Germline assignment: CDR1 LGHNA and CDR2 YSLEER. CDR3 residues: CASSRKSPPEAYEQYF. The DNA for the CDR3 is TGCGCCAGCAGCCGAAAGTCACCCCCCGAAGCCTACGAGCAGTACTTC.

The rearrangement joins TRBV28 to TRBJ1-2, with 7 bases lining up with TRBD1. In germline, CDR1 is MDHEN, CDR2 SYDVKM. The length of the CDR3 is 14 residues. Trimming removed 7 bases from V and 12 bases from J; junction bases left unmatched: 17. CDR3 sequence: CASTRDRGAPGDTF. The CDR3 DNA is TGTGCCAGCACCAGGGACAGAGGCGCCCCTGGGGACACCTTC.

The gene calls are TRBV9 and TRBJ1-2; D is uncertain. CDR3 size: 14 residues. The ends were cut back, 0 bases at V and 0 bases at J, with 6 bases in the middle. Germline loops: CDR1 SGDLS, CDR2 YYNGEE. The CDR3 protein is CASSVDMSNYGYTF. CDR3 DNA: TGTGCCAGCAGCGTAGACATGTCTAACTATGGCTACACCTTC.

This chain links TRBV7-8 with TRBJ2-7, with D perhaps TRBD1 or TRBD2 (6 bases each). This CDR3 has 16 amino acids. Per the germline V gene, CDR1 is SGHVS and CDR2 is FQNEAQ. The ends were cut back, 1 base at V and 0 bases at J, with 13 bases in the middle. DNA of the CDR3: TGTGCCAGCAGCTTAGATCGGGGGCTCTACTCCTACGAGCAGTACTTC. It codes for CASSLDRGLYSYEQYF.

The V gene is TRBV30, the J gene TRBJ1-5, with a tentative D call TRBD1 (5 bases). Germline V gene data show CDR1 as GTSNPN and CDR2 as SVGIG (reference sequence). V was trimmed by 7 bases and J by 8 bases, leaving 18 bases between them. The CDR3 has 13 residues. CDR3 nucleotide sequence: TGTGCCTTAGGCCCCGACAGATGGAAGCCCCAGCATTTT. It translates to CALGPDRWKPQHF. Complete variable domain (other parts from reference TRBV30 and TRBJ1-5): SQTIHQWPATLVQPVGSPLSLECTVEGTSNPNLYWYRQAAGRGLQLLFYSVGIGQISSEVPQNLSASRPQDRQFILSSKKLLLSDSGFYLCALGPDRWKPQHFGDGTRLSIL.

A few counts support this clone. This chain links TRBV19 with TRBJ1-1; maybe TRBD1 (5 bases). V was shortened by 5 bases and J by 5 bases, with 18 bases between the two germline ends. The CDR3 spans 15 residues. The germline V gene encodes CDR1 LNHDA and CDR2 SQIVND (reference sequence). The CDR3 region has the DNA TGTGCCAGTAGTTTCGGGACTCTGGAGTATACTGAAGCTTTCTTT. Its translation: CASSFGTLEYTEAFF.

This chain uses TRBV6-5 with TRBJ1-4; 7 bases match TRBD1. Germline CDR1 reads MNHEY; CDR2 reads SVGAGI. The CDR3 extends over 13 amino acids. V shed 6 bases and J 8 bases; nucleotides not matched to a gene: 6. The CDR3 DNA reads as TGTGCCAGCAGCCGACAGGGCGGCGAAAAACTGTTTTTT. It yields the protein CASSRQGGEKLFF.

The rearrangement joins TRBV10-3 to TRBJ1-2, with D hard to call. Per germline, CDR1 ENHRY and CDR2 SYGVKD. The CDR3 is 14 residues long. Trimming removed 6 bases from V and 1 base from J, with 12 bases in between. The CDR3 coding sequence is TGTGCCATCAGCCCGGGCCTAGATAACTATGGCTACACCTTC. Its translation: CAISPGLDNYGYTF.

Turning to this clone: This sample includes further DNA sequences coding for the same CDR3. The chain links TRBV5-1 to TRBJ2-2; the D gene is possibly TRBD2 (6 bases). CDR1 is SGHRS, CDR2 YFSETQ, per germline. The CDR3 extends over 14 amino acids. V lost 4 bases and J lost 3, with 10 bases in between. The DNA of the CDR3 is TGCGCCAGCAGCACCGGGGGTTACACCGGGGAGCTGTTTTTT. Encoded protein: CASSTGGYTGELFF.

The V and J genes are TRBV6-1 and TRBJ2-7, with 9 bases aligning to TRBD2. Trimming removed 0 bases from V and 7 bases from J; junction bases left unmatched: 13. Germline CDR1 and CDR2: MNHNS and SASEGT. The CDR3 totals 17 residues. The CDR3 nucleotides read TGTGCCAGCAGTGAAGCGCAATTAGGCGGGAGGGGTGTAGAGCAGTACTTC. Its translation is CASSEAQLGGRGVEQYF.

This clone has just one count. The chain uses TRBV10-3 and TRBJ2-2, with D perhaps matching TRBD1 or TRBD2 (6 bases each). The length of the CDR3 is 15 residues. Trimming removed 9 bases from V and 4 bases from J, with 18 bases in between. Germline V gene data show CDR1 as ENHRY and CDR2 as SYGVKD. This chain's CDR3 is CAITEGGASTGELFF. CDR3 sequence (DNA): TGTGCCATAACGGAGGGGGGAGCAAGCACCGGGGAGCTGTTTTTT.

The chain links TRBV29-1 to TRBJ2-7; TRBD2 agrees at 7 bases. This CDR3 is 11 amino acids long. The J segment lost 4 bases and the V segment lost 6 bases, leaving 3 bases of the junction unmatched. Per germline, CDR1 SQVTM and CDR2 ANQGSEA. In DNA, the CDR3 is TGCAGCGTGCTAGCGGAATACGAGCAGTACTTC. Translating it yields CSVLAEYEQYF.

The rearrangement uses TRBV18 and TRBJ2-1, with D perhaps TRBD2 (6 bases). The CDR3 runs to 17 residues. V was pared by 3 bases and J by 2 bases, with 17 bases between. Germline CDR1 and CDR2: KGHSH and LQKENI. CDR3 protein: CASSPPRGEETYNEQFF. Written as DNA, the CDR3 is TGTGCCAGCTCACCTCCGAGAGGGGAGGAAACCTACAATGAGCAGTTCTTC.

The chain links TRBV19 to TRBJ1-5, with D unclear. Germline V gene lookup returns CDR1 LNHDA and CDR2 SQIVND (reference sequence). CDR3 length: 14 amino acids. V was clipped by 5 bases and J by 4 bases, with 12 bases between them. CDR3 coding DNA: TGTGCCAGTAGTTTCCGTCAACAGAATCAGCCCCAGCATTTT. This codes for CASSFRQQNQPQHF.